This paragraph covers one TCR beta chain sequence. The sample belongs to a study of T cell responses to AZD1222 COVID-19 vaccine. The repertoire was sequenced with immunoSEQ multiplex PCR; TCRdb's copy has only in-frame clones and lacks some. Counted here are 83,000 or so clones, roughly 83% occurring once; the ten biggest clones make up about 9.5%. The CDR3 runs 18 residues. V was cut by 1 base and J by 0 bases, with 16 bases left in between. Germline V CDR1 and CDR2: LGHNA, YSLEER. The material was peripheral blood, obtained on day 0 of AZD1222 vaccination. This TCR came from an adult in good health. The chain couples TRBV4-3 to TRBJ2-1; tentatively, D is TRBD2 (6 bases). CDR3 coding DNA: TGCGCCAGCAGCCAAGGGGGTCTAGCGCTACGCTCCTACAATGAGCAGTTCTTC. As protein: CASSQGGLALRSYNEQFF.